Each of the 13 T cell receptor beta chains below was sequenced from the same sample in a study of T cell clonality in common variable immunodeficiency. Generated by immunoSEQ multiplex PCR, the TCRdb table keeps only in-frame clones and is missing some. This sample carries approximately 37,000 clones, none of them present only once. Material for sequencing was peripheral blood mononuclear cells. All receptors come from a person aged 18 to 75 in good health.

Ten or more counts support this clone. The CDR3 end falls 3 residues outside the read, so it is completed with the germline J gene. This chain uses TRBV20-1 with TRBJ1-5; a possible D gene is TRBD1 (6 bases). Germline CDR1 is DFQATT and CDR2 is SNEGSKA (reference sequence). The V and J ends lost 0 bases and 6 bases respectively, with 12 bases between them. This CDR3 spans 14 amino acids. CDR3 region: CSARDGGAGQPQHF. The CDR3 bases that were read are TGCAGTGCTAGAGATGGGGGGGCAGGTCAGCCC.

This clone has a count of ten or more. Read sequence stops 3 residues before the CDR3 end, and the germline J gene provides the missing end. V usage is TRBV19 and J usage is TRBJ2-6, with TRBD1 as a possible D gene (5 bases). Germline assignment: CDR1 LNHDA and CDR2 SQIVND (reference sequence). The CDR3 consists of 12 residues. The CDR3 sequence is CASSAIQGVLTF. CDR3 DNA (partial): TGTGCCAGTAGTGCGATCCAGGGAGTC.

This clone was observed at least ten times. The read gets to within 3 residues of the CDR3 end, and the germline J gene fills in the rest. This rearrangement joins TRBV2 to TRBJ2-2, with 9 bases aligning to TRBD1. In germline, CDR1 is SNHLY, CDR2 FYNNEI. V gave up 7 bases and J gave up 5 bases; unmatched junction bases: 11. This CDR3 contains 16 residues. The CDR3 protein is CASITRDREVTGELFF. The CDR3 DNA, read in part, is TGTGCCAGCATTACCCGGGACAGGGAGGTGACCGGGGAG.

In the case of this clone: The read stops 3 residues short of the end of the CDR3; the missing end is completed from the germline J gene. This chain joins TRBV30 and TRBJ2-7; 7 bases fit TRBD1. Germline CDR1 GTSNPN, CDR2 SVGIG (reference sequence). CDR3 length: 13 residues. V lost 3 bases, J lost 6 bases, and 8 bases stayed unmatched. The DNA read from the CDR3 is TGTGCCTGGAGACGGGACAGTATAACCGAG. Protein product: CAWRRDSITE. The whole CDR3 is CAWRRDSITEQYF.

The table lists this clone with many counts. Incomplete CDR3 DNA: TGTGCCAGCAGCACGGGTTGGAATGAG. Its protein is CASSTGWNE. The complete CDR3 protein is CASSTGWNEQFF. This sequence joins TRBV2 and TRBJ2-1; D not certain. The DNA ends 3 residues before the CDR3 does, and the rest of the CDR3 is filled in from the germline J gene. The CDR3 loop spans 12 amino acids. CDR1 SNHLY and CDR2 FYNNEI come from the germline V gene. Trimming took 6 bases from V and 7 from J, leaving 10 bases between them. The whole variable domain, filled in from reference TRBV2 and TRBJ2-1, reads EPEVTQTPSHQVTQMGQEVILRCVPISNHLYFYWYRQILGQKVEFLVSFYNNEISEKSEIFDDQFSVERPDGSNFTLKIRSTKLEDSAMYFCASSTGWNEQFFGPGTRLTVL.

In its sample, this clone was seen many times. CDR3 amino acids: CASSPGDRGSEKLFF. The covered CDR3 bases are TGTGCCAGCTCACCTGGGGACAGGGGGAGTGAAAAA. This chain uses TRBV18 with TRBJ1-4; 11 positions agree with TRBD1. The DNA ends 3 residues before the CDR3 does, and the rest of the CDR3 is filled in from the germline J gene. With V trimmed by 3 bases and J by 7 bases, 4 bases remained unmatched. Per the germline V gene, CDR1 is KGHSH and CDR2 is LQKENI. The CDR3 has 15 residues.

This clone was seen many times. The sequence runs out 3 residues before the end of the CDR3; the remainder is reconstructed from the germline J gene. The chain employs TRBV7-6 and TRBJ1-2, with D maybe TRBD1 (6 bases). From germline, CDR1 is SGHVS and CDR2 FNYEAQ. The CDR3 has 14 residues. V was shortened by 3 bases and J by 5 bases, with 13 bases between the two germline ends. CDR3 DNA (partial): TGTGCCAGCAGCTTGGGGGCTAACGATTATGGC. It is translated as CASSLGANDYG. Given in full, the CDR3 is CASSLGANDYGYTF.

This clone was found many times. The read comes to an end 3 residues before the CDR3 does, leaving the germline J gene to fill in the end. The chain employs TRBV7-9 and TRBJ1-5; D gene uncertain. The CDR3 covers 12 residues. Deletions cut 5 bases from V and 4 bases from J, with 6 bases between. The V gene's germline CDR1 is SEHNR and CDR2 FQNEAQ (reference sequence). The CDR3 is CASSPKNQPQHF. The covered CDR3 bases are TGTGCCAGCAGCCCCAAAAATCAGCCC.

This clone was detected many times. The DNA ends 3 residues before the CDR3 does, and the rest of the CDR3 is filled in from the germline J gene. This chain connects TRBV5-1 to TRBJ1-1, with D possibly TRBD1 on 6 matching bases. Germline CDR1 reads SGHRS; CDR2 reads YFSETQ. Deletions cut 3 bases from V and 1 base from J, with 13 bases between. The CDR3 totals 15 residues. The CDR3 DNA, read in part, is TGCGCCAGCAGCTCCCGGACAGTTTCGAACACTGAA. Amino acid sequence: CASSSRTVSNTE. The complete CDR3 reads CASSSRTVSNTEAFF.

This clone showed up many times. The read finishes 3 residues shy of the CDR3 end, and the germline J gene is used to complete it. The rearrangement links TRBV7-8 to TRBJ1-1, with D perhaps TRBD1 (6 bases). Per the germline V gene, CDR1 is SGHVS and CDR2 is FQNEAQ. With 1 base removed from V and 6 bases from J, the gap between germline ends came to 15 bases. This CDR3 spans 15 amino acids. CDR3 loop: CASSLDGAPGAEAFF. The sequenced part of the CDR3 DNA is TGTGCCAGCAGCTTAGACGGGGCACCAGGGGCTGAA.

This clone occurred many times. The sequenced fragment ends 3 residues before the CDR3 boundary, so the rest is inferred from the germline J gene. The chain has TRBV20-1 and TRBJ1-6, with 9 bases fitting TRBD1. The CDR3 is 12 residues long. Trimming took 5 bases from V and 7 from J; bases not matched to a gene: 0. CDR1 and CDR2 (germline): DFQATT, SNEGSKA (reference sequence). The CDR3 DNA, read in part, is TGCAGTGCTGGGACAGGGAATTCACCC. It yields the protein CSAGTGNSP. The CDR3 reads in full as CSAGTGNSPLHF.

Note on this clone: The read halts 3 residues ahead of the CDR3 end, with the missing end drawn from the germline J gene. The V call is TRBV7-2, the J call TRBJ2-3, with 12 bases identical to TRBD2. Germline V CDR1 and CDR2: SGHTA, FQGNSA. This CDR3 comprises 14 residues. After removal of 5 bases from V and 6 bases from J, the junction contained 3 bases not matched to a gene. This CDR3 is CASSPLAGGDTQYF. CDR3 DNA (partial): TGTGCCAGCAGCCCACTAGCGGGGGGTGATACG. Full variable domain (remainder filled in from reference TRBV7-2 and TRBJ2-3): GAGVSQSPSNKVTEKGKDVELRCDPISGHTALYWYRQSLGQGLEFLIYFQGNSAPDKSGLPSDRFSAERTGGSVSTLTIQRTQQEDSAVYLCASSPLAGGDTQYFGPGTRLTVL.

This clone has ten or more counts. The DNA ends 3 residues before the CDR3 does, and the rest of the CDR3 is filled in from the germline J gene. The chain couples TRBV5-1 to TRBJ2-2; TRBD1 aligns across 10 bases. CDR1 is SGHRS and CDR2 is YFSETQ in the germline V gene. V lost 3 bases and J lost 6; bases outside the gene matches: 5. The CDR3 is 15 residues long. The CDR3 region is CASSSDRGLAGELFF. The sequenced part of the CDR3 DNA is TGCGCCAGCAGCTCCGACAGGGGGCTGGCCGGGGAG.